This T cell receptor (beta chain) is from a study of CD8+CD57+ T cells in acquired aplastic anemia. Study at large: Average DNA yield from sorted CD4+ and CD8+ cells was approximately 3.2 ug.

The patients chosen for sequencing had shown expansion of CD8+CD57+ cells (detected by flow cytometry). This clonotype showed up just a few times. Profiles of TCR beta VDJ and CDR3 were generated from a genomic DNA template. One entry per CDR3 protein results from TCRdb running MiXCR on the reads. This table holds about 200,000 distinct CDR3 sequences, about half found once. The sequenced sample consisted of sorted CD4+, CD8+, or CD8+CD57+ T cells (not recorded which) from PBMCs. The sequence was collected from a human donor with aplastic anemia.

The CDR3 here is CASSSLMGDRGLNTEAFF. CDR3 DNA sequence: TGTGCCAGCAGTTCCCTCATGGGTGACAGGGGTCTTAACACTGAAGCTTTCTTT. V gene TRBV12-1 combines with J gene TRBJ1-1; TRBD1 reflects the table's D call only, with no check against the DNA. TRBV12-1 is labeled a pseudogene. This CDR3 is 18 amino acids long.